This TCR beta chain was captured by sequencing in a study of read filtering for tumor transcriptome and immune sequencing. Points from the study as a whole: The CD138-negative fraction was mixed bone marrow immune cells, not pure T cells.

The library was built from roughly 400 ng RNA with molecular barcoded adaptors for alpha/delta and beta/gamma chains. TCRdb called the reads again in MiXCR, with one record for every CDR3 protein. The table lists tens of thousands of distinct CDR3 sequences, around 13% of them singletons. This clonotype was detected many times. The antigen is unknown. Sequencing was done on a sample of a population of CD138-negative cells sorted from bone marrow. The TCR was taken from a donor over 35 with multiple myeloma.

CDR3 sequence reads: CSTGGRARNEQFF. In DNA form, the CDR3 reads TGCAGTACCGGCGGGAGGGCCAGAAATGAGCAGTTCTTC. The rearrangement joins TRBV20-1 to TRBJ2-1; TRBD2 matches 9 bases. This CDR3 is built from 13 residues. Germline CDR1 and CDR2: DFQATT and SNEGSKA (reference sequence). After removal of 8 bases from V and 7 bases from J, the junction contained 9 bases not matched to a gene.